The rows below give T cell receptor beta chains drawn from one sample of a study of control samples from healthy donors and cancer patients. Data came from immunoSEQ multiplex PCR; TCRdb stores just in-frame clones and leaves some out. This repertoire shows 150,000 to 200,000 clones, more than 90% found once; its top ten account for over 1.1%. The source material was blood. The receptors were sampled from a man aged 25 to 40 in good health. The CDR3 runs from the conserved cysteine through the conserved F or W. D genes are given only for firm matches. Size is stated for part of the rows, as once, few or many counts, or as a class when the clone is expanded.

clone_size | j_call | d_call | v_call | cdr3_aa | cdr3_nt
few | TRBJ2-1 | NA | TRBV19 | CASSDYAQGSSYNEQFF | TGTGCCAGTAGTGACTATGCACAGGGAAGCTCCTACAATGAGCAGTTCTTC
NA | TRBJ1-1 | NA | TRBV9 | CASSVVVNTEAFF | TGTGCCAGCAGCGTAGTGGTGAACACTGAAGCTTTCTTT
NA | TRBJ2-7 | NA | TRBV19 | CASSIRPDPSYEQYF | TGTGCCAGTAGTATTCGACCGGACCCAAGCTACGAGCAGTACTTC
NA | TRBJ1-5 | NA | TRBV6-5 | CASRQNQPQHF | TGTGCCAGCAGACAAAATCAGCCCCAGCATTTT
NA | TRBJ1-2 | TRBD1 | TRBV29-1 | CSVEDHSFSGTGGQGYGYTF | TGCAGCGTTGAAGATCATAGTTTCTCCGGGACAGGGGGCCAGGGCTATGGCTACACCTTC
NA | TRBJ2-7 | NA | TRBV7-9 | CASSSTPFPYEQYF | TGTGCCAGCAGCTCGACCCCCTTCCCGTACGAGCAGTACTTC
once | TRBJ1-6 | NA | TRBV7-9 | CASSLGGAGPNSPLHF | TGTGCCAGCAGCTTAGGAGGGGCCGGCCCAAATTCACCCCTCCACTTT
NA | TRBJ2-7 | TRBD2 | TRBV20-1 | CSASGPAGKYEQYF | TGCAGTGCTAGTGGCCCAGCGGGAAAGTACGAGCAGTACTTC
NA | TRBJ2-7 | TRBD1 | TRBV7-9 | CASSHTGEYEQYF | TGTGCCAGCAGCCACACAGGGGAGTACGAGCAGTACTTC
NA | TRBJ2-3 | NA | TRBV28 | CASSLHGSATDTQYF | TGTGCCAGCAGTTTGCACGGGAGTGCTACAGATACGCAGTATTTT
NA | TRBJ1-1 | TRBD1 | TRBV7-9 | CASSGYRGGLNTEAFF | TGTGCCAGCAGCGGCTACAGGGGGGGCTTGAACACTGAAGCTTTCTTT
NA | TRBJ1-3 | TRBD1 | TRBV18 | CASSPGQVGNTIYF | TGTGCCAGCTCACCGGGACAGGTGGGAAACACCATATATTTT
NA | TRBJ1-2 | NA | TRBV19 | CASSPDDRGILGGYTF | TGTGCCAGTAGCCCCGATGATCGGGGAATTTTAGGGGGCTACACCTTC
NA | TRBJ2-1 | TRBD2 | TRBV5-1 | CASSPGGGRWNEQFF | TGCGCCAGCAGCCCGGGGGGCGGGAGGTGGAATGAGCAGTTCTTC
NA | TRBJ1-1 | NA | TRBV6-1 | CASSARPPVAVILNTEAFF | TGTGCCAGCAGTGCCCGACCCCCCGTCGCAGTAATACTGAACACTGAAGCTTTCTTT
NA | TRBJ2-5 | TRBD1 | TRBV5-4 | CASSYTRQGRRETQYF | TGTGCCAGCAGCTATACCCGACAGGGGCGGAGAGAGACCCAGTACTTC
NA | TRBJ2-5 | NA | TRBV10-3 | CAISQGETQYF | TGTGCCATCAGTCAGGGGGAGACCCAGTACTTC
NA | TRBJ1-5 | NA | TRBV18 | CASSPDGGDQPQHF | TGTGCCAGCTCACCTGACGGGGGAGATCAGCCCCAGCATTTT
NA | TRBJ1-1 | TRBD1 | TRBV19 | CASTLRAGGGNTEAFF | TGTGCCAGTACCCTTCGGGCAGGGGGAGGGAACACTGAAGCTTTCTTT
once | TRBJ1-1 | NA | TRBV7-6 | CASSLDSGRAFF | TGTGCCAGCAGCTTAGATTCGGGAAGAGCTTTCTTT
NA | TRBJ2-5 | NA | TRBV30 | CAWSETGETQYF | TGTGCCTGGAGTGAGACTGGGGAGACCCAGTACTTC
NA | TRBJ2-6 | NA | TRBV9 | CASSVTVSGANVLTF | TGTGCCAGCAGCGTTACAGTCTCTGGGGCCAACGTCCTGACTTTC
NA | TRBJ2-5 | NA | TRBV5-1 | CASSPGSPETQYF | TGCGCCAGCAGCCCAGGCTCACCGGAGACCCAGTACTTC
NA | TRBJ2-7 | NA | TRBV7-9 | CASSSGPYEQYF | TGTGCCAGCAGCTCCGGACCTTACGAGCAGTACTTC
NA | TRBJ1-1 | NA | TRBV3-1/TRBV3-2 | CASSQAGGGNTEAFF | TGTGCCAGCAGCCAAGCGGGCGGGGGGAACACTGAAGCTTTCTTT
once | TRBJ1-2 | NA | TRBV2 | CASSVPANYGYTF | TGTGCCAGCAGTGTCCCAGCAAACTATGGCTACACCTTC
NA | TRBJ1-2 | TRBD1 | TRBV7-2 | CASSSSQGAYGYTF | TGTGCCAGCAGCTCGTCACAGGGGGCCTATGGCTACACCTTC
NA | TRBJ2-3 | NA | TRBV29-1 | CSVLSGRTDTQYF | TGCAGCGTTCTATCAGGGAGGACAGATACGCAGTATTTT
NA | TRBJ2-1 | TRBD2 | TRBV5-1 | CASSLGSGGYNEQFF | TGCGCCAGCAGCTTGGGGAGCGGGGGCTACAATGAGCAGTTCTTC
NA | TRBJ2-3 | NA | TRBV3-1/TRBV3-2 | CASSPKSRYGGPRTDTQYF | TGTGCCAGCAGCCCCAAAAGCCGTTACGGGGGGCCTCGGACAGATACGCAGTATTTT
NA | TRBJ1-2 | NA | TRBV29-1 | CSVRWQGLGGYTF | TGCAGCGTTCGGTGGCAGGGTTTGGGTGGCTACACCTTC
NA | TRBJ2-2 | NA | TRBV19 | CASRGGSNTGELFF | TGTGCCAGTAGAGGAGGCTCGAACACCGGGGAGCTGTTTTTT
few | TRBJ1-2 | NA | TRBV6-5 | CASATPENYGYTF | TGTGCCAGCGCTACCCCAGAAAACTATGGCTACACCTTC
once | TRBJ2-1 | NA | TRBV30 | CAWSTTDNEQFF | TGTGCCTGGAGTACAACGGACAATGAGCAGTTCTTC
NA | TRBJ2-7 | TRBD2 | TRBV5-1 | CASSVSGGTSYEQYF | TGCGCCAGCAGCGTTAGCGGGGGGACCTCCTACGAGCAGTACTTC
NA | TRBJ2-7 | TRBD2 | TRBV29-1 | CSVGTSGSRFEQYF | TGCAGCGTTGGGACTAGCGGGAGTCGATTCGAGCAGTACTTC
NA | TRBJ2-7 | NA | TRBV15 | CATSSKGRFEQYF | TGTGCCACCAGTTCAAAGGGACGGTTCGAGCAGTACTTC
NA | TRBJ1-4 | TRBD1 | TRBV27 | CASRPPGTGMNEKLFF | TGTGCCAGCAGACCCCCCGGGACAGGAATGAATGAAAAACTGTTTTTT
NA | TRBJ2-5 | TRBD1 | TRBV6-5 | CASRDRAGWKETQYF | TGTGCCAGCCGCGACAGGGCCGGATGGAAAGAGACCCAGTACTTC
NA | TRBJ1-4 | NA | TRBV25-1 | CASSDLRSEKLFF | TGTGCCAGCAGTGACTTGAGGTCTGAAAAACTGTTTTTT
few | TRBJ2-7 | TRBD1 | TRBV7-6 | CASSLRTGTVSYEQYF | TGTGCCAGCAGCTTGAGGACCGGGACAGTATCCTACGAGCAGTACTTC
once | TRBJ2-2 | TRBD2 | TRBV27 | CASSPGLAATGELFF | TGTGCCAGCAGTCCGGGACTAGCTGCCACCGGGGAGCTGTTTTTT
NA | TRBJ2-2 | NA | TRBV24-1 | CATSDLGQATNTGELFF | TGTGCCACCAGTGATTTAGGGCAGGCAACGAACACCGGGGAGCTGTTTTTT
few | TRBJ2-3 | NA | TRBV7-3 | CASSLGPSGTDTQYF | TGTGCCAGCAGCTTAGGGCCGTCCGGCACAGATACGCAGTATTTT
once | TRBJ2-7 | TRBD2 | TRBV9 | CASSVDLGGGYEQYF | TGTGCCAGCAGCGTAGATCTAGGCGGGGGCTACGAGCAGTACTTC
NA | TRBJ2-4 | TRBD2 | TRBV11-3 | CASSSRTSGVPIQYF | TGTGCCAGCAGCTCGAGGACTAGCGGGGTTCCCATTCAGTACTTC
NA | TRBJ1-4 | NA | TRBV4-3 | CASSRSRTGGGEEKLFF | TGCGCCAGCAGCCGTTCTCGCACGGGGGGAGGAGAGGAAAAACTGTTTTTT
NA | TRBJ1-2 | TRBD1 | TRBV7-2 | CASSLNRGWDGYTF | TGTGCCAGCAGCTTAAACAGGGGATGGGATGGCTACACCTTC
NA | TRBJ2-3 | NA | TRBV21-1 | CATPHEGGLRSSTDTQYF | TGTGCCACCCCCCACGAGGGCGGCCTCCGTTCTAGCACAGATACGCAGTATTTT
once | TRBJ1-1 | NA | TRBV18 | CASSKKDSRFDTEAFF | TGTGCCAGCTCAAAGAAGGACAGCCGCTTTGACACTGAAGCTTTCTTT
NA | TRBJ1-2 | NA | TRBV30 | CAWSKGGYTF | TGTGCCTGGAGTAAGGGTGGCTACACCTTC
NA | TRBJ1-3 | NA | TRBV2 | CASSELSGTQSTIYF | TGTGCCAGCAGTGAATTGTCAGGAACGCAGAGCACCATATATTTT
NA | TRBJ2-3 | TRBD2 | TRBV28 | CASSLSLAGGSPDTQYF | TGTGCCAGCAGTTTATCTCTAGCGGGAGGATCGCCAGATACGCAGTATTTT